Sequencing of this TCR beta chain was carried out in a study of beta chain features in type 1 diabetes. In the study overall: In age, gender and cell yields, patients were similar to healthy donors.

With 6 bases removed from V and 7 bases from J, the gap between germline ends came to 7 bases. The V gene's germline CDR1 is MNHEY and CDR2 SVGAGI. The CDR3 loop spans 11 amino acids. This clone was detected a few times. The antigen is unknown. Findings and limits, study-wide: A definitive answer on HLA type influencing TCRB rearrangement was not reached here. Sampled from patients, naive, central memory and Treg TCRB repertoires appeared more similar than those sampled from healthy donors.

The investigators reverse transcribed all of the isolated RNA, so they sequenced expressed TCRB transcripts. TCRdb's table, derived via immunoSEQ multiplex PCR, lists solely in-frame clones and lacks some. This sample has approximately 100,000 clones; 30% to 50% occur once, and the top ten carry about 0.063%. The clonotype originates from a woman under 30 in good health. This chain links TRBV6-5 with TRBJ2-1; the D is unclear. The specimen was stem cell memory CD4+ T cells from blood. CDR3 sequence reads: CASRIVNEQFF. The CDR3 DNA reads TGTGCCAGCAGGATAGTAAATGAGCAGTTCTTC.